This T cell receptor (beta chain) is from a study of response to subunit inactivated influenza vaccine. TCRdb ran MiXCR on the RT-PCR reads and lists one entry per CDR3 protein. The sample carries fewer than 700,000 distinct CDR3 sequences, 13% recorded once. From germline, CDR1 is DFQATT and CDR2 SNEGSKA (reference sequence). This CDR3 has 18 amino acids. The J segment lost 3 bases and the V segment lost 1 base, leaving 9 bases of the junction unmatched. This clonotype originated in a man over 45 who received an inactivated influenza vaccine. The chain carries TRBV20-1 and TRBJ2-3, with 14 bases identical to TRBD2. Sequenced material: PBMCs from blood, taken 40 to 50 days after vaccination. CDR3 region: CSARGGLAGAPGTDTQYF. The CDR3 DNA is TGCAGTGCTAGAGGGGGACTAGCGGGGGCCCCGGGTACAGATACGCAGTATTTT.